This T cell receptor beta chain was identified during a study of shared clonotypes between healthy human individuals. Using immunoSEQ multiplex PCR, the repertoire was profiled, and TCRdb retains in-frame clones only, with some absent. The data hold about 2.4 million clones, with approximately 94% observed a single time. This CDR3 is built from 14 residues. Germline CDR1 LNHDA, CDR2 SQIVND (reference sequence). The V and J ends lost 4 bases and 3 bases respectively, with 13 bases between them. Every donor, a Caucasian adult, lived in Nashville, Tennessee. The source is a young man in good health. Some clones in this sample may be carry-over from other donors' samples. Sample: naive CD4+ T cells from PBMCs. Stated subset: CD45RA+ positively selected. The chain couples TRBV19 to TRBJ2-7, with no clear D. The CDR3 DNA sequence: TGTGCCAGTAGTAACAGTGGCAGAAACTACGAGCAGTACTTC. Its translation: CASSNSGRNYEQYF.